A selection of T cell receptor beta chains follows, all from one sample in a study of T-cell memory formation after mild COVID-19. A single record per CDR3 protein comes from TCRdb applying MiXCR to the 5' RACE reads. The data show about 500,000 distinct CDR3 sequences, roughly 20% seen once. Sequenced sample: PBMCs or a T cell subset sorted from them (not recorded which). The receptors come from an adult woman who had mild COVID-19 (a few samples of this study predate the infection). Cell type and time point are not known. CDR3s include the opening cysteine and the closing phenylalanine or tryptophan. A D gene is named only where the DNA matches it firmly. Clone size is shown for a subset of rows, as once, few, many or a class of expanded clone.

TGTGCCAGCAGCTTAGCGGGTCTGGGCGGGGGGTTGAGCACTGAAGCTTTCTTT	CASSLAGLGGGLSTEAFF	few	TRBV7-2	TRBJ1-1	NA	18
TGCAGCGTTCTCCCCGAGGACAATGAGCAGTTCTTC	CSVLPEDNEQFF	few	TRBV29-1	TRBJ2-1	NA	12
TGTGCCAGCAGCCACACATTTCAGTCCCCCGCTGAAGCTTTCTTT	CASSHTFQSPAEAFF	NA	TRBV14	TRBJ1-1	NA	15
TGTGCCAGCAGCTTAGACGCAGGACAGGGGAGGACTGAAGCTTTCTTT	CASSLDAGQGRTEAFF	few	TRBV7-9	TRBJ1-1	TRBD1	16
TGTGCCAGCAGTCCGCACAGGGGATACCTTCCCTACGAGCAGTACTTC	CASSPHRGYLPYEQYF	few	TRBV6-5	TRBJ2-7	TRBD1	16
TGTGCCAGCAGCTTCCGGGACAGGGGCACCGGGGAGCTGTTTTTT	CASSFRDRGTGELFF	few	TRBV9	TRBJ2-2	TRBD1	15
TGCGCCAGCAGCCAAGAAGCGGGGGTCACAGATACGCAGTATTTT	CASSQEAGVTDTQYF	NA	TRBV4-1	TRBJ2-3	TRBD2	15
TGTGCCAGCAGCTTCGGGAGTGGGACAGATACGCAGTATTTT	CASSFGSGTDTQYF	NA	TRBV7-3	TRBJ2-3	NA	14
TGCGCCAGCAGCTTGGGCAGGGGAATTAAAGATACGCAGTATTTT	CASSLGRGIKDTQYF	NA	TRBV5-1	TRBJ2-3	NA	15
TGTGCCAGCAGCGCCCCTTGGGTACGGCCAGATACGCAGTATTTT	CASSAPWVRPDTQYF	NA	TRBV9	TRBJ2-3	NA	15
TGTGCCATCAGTGACGCGGACAGGGCCAAAAACATTCAGTACTTC	CAISDADRAKNIQYF	NA	TRBV10-3	TRBJ2-4	TRBD1	15
TGCGCCAGCAGCCAAGCGACAGTAGGGGAAAAACTGTTTTTT	CASSQATVGEKLFF	NA	TRBV4-1	TRBJ1-4	NA	14
TGTGCCAGCATTTTACCGGGGGAGGACGGCTACACCTTC	CASILPGEDGYTF	few	TRBV6-5	TRBJ1-2	NA	13
TGCGCCAGCAGCTTGGGCGGGGAACCTGAAGCTTTCTTT	CASSLGGEPEAFF	NA	TRBV5-1	TRBJ1-1	NA	13
TGTGCCAGCAGCCAAGGTGGCCGAATGAATTCACCCCTCCACTTT	CASSQGGRMNSPLHF	NA	TRBV3-1	TRBJ1-6	NA	15
TGCGCCAGCAGCCCAGACAGGCCATTCACAGATACGCAGTATTTT	CASSPDRPFTDTQYF	few	TRBV5-1	TRBJ2-3	NA	15
TGTGCCAGCAGCCATGGGTGGGGTATGGCCAAAAACATTCAGTACTTC	CASSHGWGMAKNIQYF	NA	TRBV5-5	TRBJ2-4	NA	16
TGTGCCAGCAGCTTAGAACAAGGGGGCGCGGAGACCCAGTACTTC	CASSLEQGGAETQYF	few	TRBV11-2	TRBJ2-5	TRBD1	15
TGTGCCTGGAGGTTATGGGGGACAGGGGGCAAGTTCTTC	CAWRLWGTGGKFF	NA	TRBV30	TRBJ2-1	TRBD1	13
TGCGCCAGCACCCAGGGACTGAACACCGGGGAGCTGTTTTTT	CASTQGLNTGELFF	few	TRBV5-1	TRBJ2-2	NA	14
TGCAGCGTCGAGACAGGGAAAACTAACTATGGCTACACCTTC	CSVETGKTNYGYTF	NA	TRBV29-1	TRBJ1-2	TRBD1	14
TGTGCCAGCAGCCATCTGCTCCCCGTTAACACTGAAGCTTTCTTT	CASSHLLPVNTEAFF	NA	TRBV4-2	TRBJ1-1	NA	15
TGCGCCAGCAGCCAAGATCATCAGCTACTAGCCGGGGGTGAGCAGTTCTTC	CASSQDHQLLAGGEQFF	NA	TRBV4-3	TRBJ2-1	NA	17
TGCGCCAGCAGCTTAGGGACAGGTGCGCATCAAGCTTTCTTT	CASSLGTGAHQAFF	NA	TRBV5-1	TRBJ1-1	TRBD1	14
TGTGCCAGCAGTTCCCCTCAGGACAGGGGAATGAATGAGCAGTTCTTC	CASSSPQDRGMNEQFF	few	TRBV12-3/TRBV12-4	TRBJ2-1	TRBD1	16
TGTGCCAGCAGCCGAGACCAAGTCGAGACCCAGTACTTC	CASSRDQVETQYF	few	TRBV14	TRBJ2-5	NA	13
TGTGCCAGCAGCCAGGTGACTGGGGTAGACTACAATGAGCAGTTCTTC	CASSQVTGVDYNEQFF	NA	TRBV4-2	TRBJ2-1	NA	16
TGTGCCAGCAGCCGTGGGACGTTAGAAGCTTTCTTT	CASSRGTLEAFF	NA	TRBV12-3/TRBV12-4	TRBJ1-1	NA	12
TGCGCCAGCAGTACCATTTCTAGCGGCCGCACAGATACGCAGTATTTT	CASSTISSGRTDTQYF	NA	TRBV4-1	TRBJ2-3	TRBD2	16
TGTGCCAGCAGCTTAGGGTTTCGGGATGAGCAGTTCTTC	CASSLGFRDEQFF	NA	TRBV7-9	TRBJ2-1	NA	13
TGCGCCAGCAGCTTGGCCTCGGGAGAGACCCAGTACTTC	CASSLASGETQYF	NA	TRBV12-3/TRBV12-4	TRBJ2-5	NA	13
TGCAGTGGGTCAGCTAGCGGGGGCTTCTCCTACGAGCAGTACTTC	CSGSASGGFSYEQYF	NA	TRBV20-1	TRBJ2-7	TRBD2	15
TGTGCCAGCAGTTCAACGGGGGCTGGCTACACCTTC	CASSSTGAGYTF	NA	TRBV12-3/TRBV12-4	TRBJ1-2	NA	12
TGTGCCAGCAGCTCAACCCGGGCCGGCGGGGTCAAAAACATTCAGTACTTC	CASSSTRAGGVKNIQYF	few	TRBV7-3	TRBJ2-4	NA	17
TGTGCCAGCCGAGGGGGCAGAGCCGGGGAGCTGTTTTTT	CASRGGRAGELFF	few	TRBV5-4	TRBJ2-2	TRBD1	13
TGTGCCAGCAGCCAAGACCCAGGGGGGAACACTGAAGCTTTCTTT	CASSQDPGGNTEAFF	many	TRBV4-1	TRBJ1-1	TRBD1	15
TGTGCCAGCAACCCCGGTAGTTGGGGGGGGAACACCGGGGAGCTGTTTTTT	CASNPGSWGGNTGELFF	few	TRBV11-2	TRBJ2-2	TRBD2	17
TGTGCCAGCAGCGTAGGATTTACCGGGGTAAATGAGCAGTTCTTC	CASSVGFTGVNEQFF	NA	TRBV9	TRBJ2-1	NA	15
TGCAGCGCACCTCTGGCTGGGGCCAACGTCCTGACTTTC	CSAPLAGANVLTF	NA	TRBV29-1	TRBJ2-6	NA	13
TGCAGCGTTACGGGACAGGGTGATGAGCCCCAGCATTTT	CSVTGQGDEPQHF	NA	TRBV29-1	TRBJ1-5	TRBD1	13
TGTGCCTGGAGCGCCCATCAGCCCCAGCATTTT	CAWSAHQPQHF	NA	TRBV30	TRBJ1-5	NA	11
TGCGCCAGCACCGTCGGACAGGGGAAAGAGACCCAGTACTTC	CASTVGQGKETQYF	few	TRBV5-1	TRBJ2-5	TRBD1	14
TGCAGTGCTAGAGACGGGACTAGCGGTGACTTCGGCGAGCAGTACTTC	CSARDGTSGDFGEQYF	many	TRBV20-1	TRBJ2-7	TRBD2	16
TGTGCCACCAGTACGGGGGGACAGGGGGTCAATCAGCCCCAGCATTTT	CATSTGGQGVNQPQHF	few	TRBV24-1	TRBJ1-5	TRBD1	16
TGTGCCAGCTCACAAGCAACCGCCGATGGCTACACCTTC	CASSQATADGYTF	NA	TRBV18	TRBJ1-2	NA	13
TGTGCCAGCACCCAGGGGGGACAGGGGTCCTACGAGCAGTACTTC	CASTQGGQGSYEQYF	few	TRBV12-3/TRBV12-4	TRBJ2-7	TRBD1	15
TGTGCCAGCAGCTTAGAACCGGGACAGGGGCATAAGCAGTACTTC	CASSLEPGQGHKQYF	few	TRBV11-2	TRBJ2-7	TRBD1	15
TGTGCCAGCAGCGCCACTAGCGGGAGGGCCGAAGGTTCCTACGAGCAGTACTTC	CASSATSGRAEGSYEQYF	NA	TRBV7-8	TRBJ2-7	TRBD2	18
TGTGCCAGCAGTTCCTCCCTACAGGGGGCTGGGGCCAACGTCCTGACTTTC	CASSSSLQGAGANVLTF	NA	TRBV28	TRBJ2-6	TRBD1	17